This TCR beta chain was sequenced for a study of blood T cell repertoires in COVID-19. Study context: PBMCs, B-cell-depleted T cells, or T cells provided the cDNA or gDNA that made up the material.

In the original workflow: It was from reference gene primer amplification that nucleated cell counts were estimated. The protocol was immunoSEQ multiplex PCR, while the TCRdb copy is restricted to in-frame clones and leaves out a portion. V and J calls and clone size are copied from that table; D and trimming were computed from the DNA. This sample has roughly 36,000 clones; approximately 85% occur once, and the top ten carry 3.5% to 4.5%. Germline CDR1 and CDR2: SGHRS and YFSETQ. This CDR3 is 13 amino acids long. The V end was cut by 2 bases, the J end by 7 bases, with 12 bases between. The gene calls are TRBV5-1 and TRBJ2-5; D gene ambiguous. The sequenced sample was peripheral blood. This clonotype was sampled from a man aged 55 to 70 with acute or convalescent COVID-19. CDR3 in amino acids: CASSFEITGTQYF. In DNA, the CDR3 is TGCGCCAGCAGCTTCGAAATAACGGGGACCCAGTACTTC.